These 27 T cell receptor beta chains were all obtained from the same sample, sequenced in a study of blood T cell repertoires in COVID-19. Sequencing used immunoSEQ multiplex PCR; TCRdb keeps in-frame clones, though not all of them. The sample records around 70,000 clones, 75% to 90% being singletons. The source material was peripheral blood. The origin of the receptors is a man aged 65 to 85 who had recovered from COVID-19.

This chain connects TRBV2 to TRBJ1-1, with D possibly TRBD1 on 6 matching bases. The CDR3 sequence is 15 residues long. The germline V and J ends were trimmed by 4 bases and 4 bases, with 16 bases remaining between them. In germline, CDR1 is SNHLY, CDR2 FYNNEI. The CDR3 sequence: CASSAAQGRGTEAFF. The CDR3 DNA reads TGTGCCAGCAGTGCAGCTCAGGGGCGTGGCACTGAAGCTTTCTTT.

The gene calls are TRBV6-5 and TRBJ2-1; no clear D gene. Trimming took 4 bases from V and 2 from J, leaving 9 bases between them. The length of the CDR3 is 14 residues. Germline CDR1 MNHEY, CDR2 SVGAGI. In nucleotides, the CDR3 is TGTGCCAGCAGTTTACAGTCGGCCTACAATGAGCAGTTCTTC. Translated: CASSLQSAYNEQFF.

The rearrangement uses TRBV28 and TRBJ2-7; weak D call: TRBD2 (7 bases). Germline CDR1 and CDR2: MDHEN and SYDVKM. Trimming pared 8 bases from V and 2 bases from J, leaving 19 bases between. CDR3 length: 15 amino acids. CDR3: CASVEGGARAYEQYF. CDR3 DNA: TGTGCCAGCGTCGAGGGGGGGGCGCGGGCCTACGAGCAGTACTTC.

In its sample, this clone was seen a few times. The V and J genes are TRBV27 and TRBJ1-1; D is unclear. This CDR3 is built from 17 residues. Deletions cut 5 bases from V and 3 bases from J, with 22 bases between. Germline loops: CDR1 MNHEY, CDR2 SMNVEV (reference sequence). The CDR3: CASSEWFGSFRDTEAFF. In DNA, the CDR3 is TGTGCCAGCAGTGAATGGTTCGGGTCATTTCGCGACACTGAAGCTTTCTTT.

This chain links TRBV5-6 with TRBJ1-1, with TRBD1 matching over 7 bases. Looked up from germline, CDR1 is SGHDT and CDR2 is YYEEEE. Unmatched junction bases numbered 5, after V lost 1 base and J lost 8 bases. The CDR3 is made up of 13 amino acids. In DNA form, the CDR3 reads TGTGCCAGCAGCTTGTCTCAACAGGGGGAAGCTTTCTTT. It is translated as CASSLSQQGEAFF.

J is TRBJ2-5 and V is TRBV7-3, with 10 bases that match TRBD2. The CDR3 is made up of 16 amino acids. From germline, CDR1 is SGHTA and CDR2 FQGTGA. The junction had 8 bases not matched to a gene; V was cut back by 3 bases and J by 4 bases. CDR3 residues: CASSFGAGGPRETQYF. In DNA, the CDR3 is TGTGCCAGCAGCTTCGGAGCGGGGGGGCCTAGAGAGACCCAGTACTTC.

The chain couples TRBV7-2 to TRBJ1-1; tentative D call: TRBD1 (6 bases). The ends were cut back, 5 bases at V and 3 bases at J, with 10 bases in the middle. Germline CDR1 SGHTA, CDR2 FQGNSA. CDR3 length: 13 amino acids. The CDR3 here is CASSAGVDTEAFF. As DNA, the CDR3 is TGTGCCAGCAGCGCAGGGGTCGACACTGAAGCTTTCTTT.

The chain is built from TRBV5-4 and TRBJ2-1; TRBD2 matches 9 bases. After removal of 4 bases from V and 5 bases from J, the junction contained 7 bases not matched to a gene. This CDR3 region has 15 residues. Germline lookup yields CDR1 SGHNT and CDR2 YYREEE (reference sequence). CDR3 loop: CASSPPREGNNEQFF. CDR3 bases: TGTGCCAGCAGCCCCCCGCGGGAGGGTAACAATGAGCAGTTCTTC.

The chain has TRBV11-2 and TRBJ2-7; the match to TRBD1 covers 9 bases. V was clipped by 4 bases and J by 3 bases; unmatched bases: 7. The length of the CDR3 is 15 residues. CDR1 and CDR2 (germline): SGHAT, FQNNGV. CDR3 in amino acids: CASSSTGTGIYEQYF. The DNA of the CDR3 is TGTGCCAGCAGCTCTACCGGGACAGGGATCTACGAGCAGTACTTC.

The chain recombines TRBV7-2 with TRBJ2-5; 9 bases map to TRBD1. Germline V CDR1 and CDR2: SGHTA, FQGNSA. With V trimmed by 1 base and J by 4 bases, 4 bases remained unmatched. The CDR3 has 15 amino acids. In DNA, the CDR3 is TGTGCCAGCAGCTTAGGCGGGACAGGGAGAGAGACCCAGTACTTC. Translating it yields CASSLGGTGRETQYF.

This chain joins TRBV18 and TRBJ2-7; 11 bases line up with TRBD2. Unmatched junction bases numbered 10, after V lost 3 bases and J lost 6 bases. The CDR3 totals 16 residues. Germline V gene sequence: CDR1 KGHSH, CDR2 LQKENI. The CDR3 loop is CASSPRLVAGGSEQYF. In DNA form, the CDR3 reads TGTGCCAGCTCACCCCGGTTGGTAGCGGGAGGGAGCGAGCAGTACTTC. Together with reference TRBV18 and TRBJ2-7, the CDR3 gives the full variable domain: NAGVMQNPRHLVRRRGQEARLRCSPMKGHSHVYWYRQLPEEGLKFMVYLQKENIIDESGMPKERFSAEFPKEGPSILRIQQVVRGDSAAYFCASSPRLVAGGSEQYFGPGTRLTVT.

The rearrangement joins TRBV5-1 to TRBJ2-7; 10 bases map to TRBD1. This CDR3 has 15 residues. Per germline, CDR1 SGHRS and CDR2 YFSETQ. J was trimmed by 7 bases and V by 4 bases; bases with no gene match: 11. The CDR3 nucleotides read TGCGCCAGCAGCCCCCGCGGGACAGGGGTGCGGGAGCAGTACTTC. It specifies CASSPRGTGVREQYF.

The gene calls are TRBV4-1 and TRBJ2-1; TRBD2 aligns across 10 bases. Unmatched junction bases numbered 11, after V lost 6 bases and J lost 6 bases. The CDR3 loop spans 16 amino acids. Germline CDR1 reads MGHRA; CDR2 reads YSYEKL. CDR3 DNA sequence: TGCGCCAGCAGGAGAGATAGCGGGAGGATTATCAATGAGCAGTTCTTC. Translated: CASRRDSGRIINEQFF.

The chain carries TRBV6-5 and TRBJ2-7; the match to TRBD2 covers 8 bases. Germline values: CDR1 MNHEY, CDR2 SVGAGI. The CDR3 consists of 16 residues. V lost 0 bases to trimming and J lost 2 bases; unmatched junction nucleotides: 6. CDR3 in amino acids: CASSYSSSGGPYEQYF. The CDR3, as DNA: TGTGCCAGCAGTTACTCGTCCAGCGGGGGACCCTACGAGCAGTACTTC.

The chain employs TRBV27 and TRBJ1-1; a possible D gene is TRBD1 (6 bases). This CDR3 comprises 15 residues. Per germline, CDR1 MNHEY and CDR2 SMNVEV (reference sequence). Between the trimmed V and J ends, which lost 7 bases and 1 base, there was a span of 16 bases. Written as DNA, the CDR3 is TGTGCCAGCACCGAAAATGGACAGAGGAACACTGAAGCTTTCTTT. Translation gives CASTENGQRNTEAFF.

V and J are TRBV27 and TRBJ1-3, with D possibly being TRBD1 (5 bases). This CDR3 region has 17 residues. Trimming shortened V by 6 bases and J by 0 bases, and 18 bases separated the two germline ends. Germline lookup yields CDR1 MNHEY and CDR2 SMNVEV (reference sequence). This CDR3 reads CASRIVGRVDSGNTIYF. CDR3 DNA: TGTGCCAGCAGGATAGTGGGCAGGGTTGACTCTGGAAACACCATATATTTT.

This chain connects TRBV7-2 to TRBJ1-6, with 8 bases fitting TRBD1. V was pared by 2 bases and J by 2 bases, with 2 bases of the junction left unmatched. The CDR3 totals 16 residues. CDR1 and CDR2 from the germline V gene are SGHTA and FQGNSA. CDR3 in amino acids: CASSLQGAAYNSPLHF. CDR3 in DNA: TGTGCCAGCAGCTTACAGGGGGCGGCCTATAATTCACCCCTCCACTTT. The variable domain in full, completed from reference TRBV7-2 and TRBJ1-6, reads GAGVSQSPSNKVTEKGKDVELRCDPISGHTALYWYRQSLGQGLEFLIYFQGNSAPDKSGLPSDRFSAERTGGSVSTLTIQRTQQEDSAVYLCASSLQGAAYNSPLHFGNGTRLTVT.

The rearrangement links TRBV5-1 to TRBJ1-6; 8 bases are shared with TRBD1. J lost 6 bases, V lost 4 bases, and 3 bases had no gene match. The germline gives CDR1 SGHRS, CDR2 YFSETQ. CDR3 length: 14 residues. CDR3 protein: CASSPTGGNSPLHF. The CDR3 DNA follows: TGCGCCAGCAGCCCAACAGGGGGTAATTCACCCCTCCACTTT.

The V call is TRBV14, the J call TRBJ1-2; D possibly corresponds to TRBD1 (5 bases). Trimming left V 4 bases short and J 8 bases short, with 20 bases between. CDR3 length: 15 amino acids. The germline V gene encodes CDR1 SGHDN and CDR2 FVKESK. The CDR3 loop reads CASSLIPGPAGGYTF. For the CDR3, the DNA is TGTGCCAGCAGCCTTATCCCGGGACCTGCGGGGGGCTACACCTTC.

The rearrangement uses TRBV6-1 and TRBJ2-3, with TRBD2 identical over 13 bases. V shed 1 base, J shed 5 bases, and the junction held 9 bases outside the gene matches. This CDR3 spans 18 amino acids. The V gene's germline CDR1 is MNHNS and CDR2 SASEGT. CDR3 residues: CASSEGLTSGRAVDTQYF. CDR3 nucleotide sequence: TGTGCCAGCAGTGAAGGGCTTACTAGCGGGAGGGCCGTAGATACGCAGTATTTT.

The chain has TRBV12-3 or TRBV12-4 and TRBJ1-1, with D uncertain. There are 12 residues in the CDR3. Trimming stripped 3 bases from V and 12 bases from J, with 14 bases between. DNA of the CDR3: TGTGCCAGCAGTTTCACGAGAAATCGGTCTTTCTTT. Its translation is CASSFTRNRSFF.

The V call is TRBV19, the J call TRBJ1-4, with a weak D call TRBD1 (5 bases). Looked up from germline, CDR1 is LNHDA and CDR2 is SQIVND (reference sequence). V shed 6 bases and J shed 0 bases, with 11 bases lying between them. This CDR3 is 15 amino acids long. The CDR3 protein is CASSLQGATNEKLFF. In DNA, the CDR3 is TGTGCCAGTAGCCTTCAGGGTGCAACTAATGAAAAACTGTTTTTT.

The V gene is TRBV19, the J gene TRBJ2-1; D is perhaps TRBD2 (5 bases). CDR1 is LNHDA, CDR2 SQIVND, per germline (reference sequence). The CDR3 spans 15 residues. V lost 1 base and J lost 0, with 7 bases in between. The CDR3 DNA follows: TGTGCCAGTAGTATAGCGGGGAGCTCCTACAATGAGCAGTTCTTC. It specifies CASSIAGSSYNEQFF.

This chain connects TRBV5-6 to TRBJ2-7; possible D gene TRBD2, 6 bases. V was trimmed by 2 bases and J by 6 bases, leaving 12 bases between them. Germline values: CDR1 SGHDT, CDR2 YYEEEE. CDR3 length: 13 residues. CDR3 in amino acids: CASSFSWDFEQYF. The CDR3 DNA sequence: TGTGCCAGCAGCTTTTCATGGGACTTCGAGCAGTACTTC. Using reference TRBV5-6 and TRBJ2-7 for the parts outside the CDR3, the full variable domain is DAGVTQSPTHLIKTRGQQVTLRCSPKSGHDTVSWYQQALGQGPQFIFQYYEEEERQRGNFPDRFSGHQFPNYSSELNVNALLLGDSALYLCASSFSWDFEQYFGPGTRLTVT.

The CDR3 protein is CASSPGGAGEKLFF. The CDR3 coding sequence is TGTGCCAGCAGTCCTGGGGGCGCGGGTGAAAAACTGTTTTTT. This chain connects TRBV6-5 to TRBJ1-4; D may be TRBD1 (6 bases). There are 14 residues in the CDR3. CDR1 and CDR2 from the germline V gene are MNHEY and SVGAGI. V shed 5 bases and J shed 7 bases, with 14 bases lying between them.

The chain carries TRBV4-3 and TRBJ1-5, with TRBD1 matching 8 bases. Germline trimming cut 4 bases from V and 11 bases from J; bases unmatched to any gene: 10. In germline, CDR1 is LGHNA, CDR2 YSLEER. The CDR3 contains 14 residues. DNA for the CDR3: TGCGCCAGCAGCCCGCAAATAAGGACAGGGTCCCAGCATTTT. Translated: CASSPQIRTGSQHF.

The rearrangement links TRBV19 to TRBJ2-7; the D gene is possibly TRBD1 (5 bases). Trimming shortened V by 3 bases and J by 5 bases, and 17 bases separated the two germline ends. The CDR3 loop spans 15 amino acids. The germline V gene encodes CDR1 LNHDA and CDR2 SQIVND (reference sequence). The CDR3 spells CASSIGLTVPDEQYF. CDR3 sequence (DNA): TGTGCCAGTAGTATCGGGTTGACAGTCCCCGACGAGCAGTACTTC.